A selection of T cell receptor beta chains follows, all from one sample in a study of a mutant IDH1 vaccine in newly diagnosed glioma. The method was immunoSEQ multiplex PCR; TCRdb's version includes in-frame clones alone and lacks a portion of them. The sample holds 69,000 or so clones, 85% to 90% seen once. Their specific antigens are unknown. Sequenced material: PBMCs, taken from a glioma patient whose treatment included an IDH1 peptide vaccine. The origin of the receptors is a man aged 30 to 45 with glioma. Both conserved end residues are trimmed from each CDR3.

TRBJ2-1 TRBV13 ASSLDRGNEQF
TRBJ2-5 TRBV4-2 ASSPGQGARETQY
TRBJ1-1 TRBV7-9 ASSYFMNTEAF
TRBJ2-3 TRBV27 ASTRLGAGGLTDTQY
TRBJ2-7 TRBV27 ASSLFARPISYEQY
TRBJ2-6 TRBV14 ASSQGGLIGANVLT
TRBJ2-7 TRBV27 ASSLSFGGADEQY
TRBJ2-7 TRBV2 ASSGGRGHSYEQY
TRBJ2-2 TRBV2 ASSELLGVTNTGELF
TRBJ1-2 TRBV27 ASSPFGDNGDRGDDT
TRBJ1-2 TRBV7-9 ASSLTILAEGYT
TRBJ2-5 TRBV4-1 ASSQVGGAGTQY
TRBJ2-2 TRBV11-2 ASSLGLGLMF
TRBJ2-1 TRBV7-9 ASSSFRGEADEQF
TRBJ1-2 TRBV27 ASSTGTGDNYGYT
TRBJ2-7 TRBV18 ASSPRGGTDTYEQY
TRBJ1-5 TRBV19 ASSTDSGNQPQH
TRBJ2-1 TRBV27 ASRPLGGRRYNEQF
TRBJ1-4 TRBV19 ASSIVFPNEKLF
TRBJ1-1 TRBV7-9 ASSHPGADTEAF
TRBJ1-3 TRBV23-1 ASSHIDSFSGNTIY
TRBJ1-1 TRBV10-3 AISESGAGAEAF
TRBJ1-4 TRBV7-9 ASSLSGRNEKLF